The 22 T cell receptor beta chains in this list originate from one sample, sequenced in a study of shared clonotypes between healthy human individuals. Generated by immunoSEQ multiplex PCR, the TCRdb table keeps only in-frame clones and is missing some. The sample shows about 1 million clones, around 74% of them seen only once. Specimen: memory CD4+ T cells sorted from blood. Subset meaning: CD45RA-negative fraction. The receptors originated from a man aged 18 to 29 in good health.

Notes on this clone: Since a much larger clone is just one base distant, this may be a read error. The CDR3 region has the DNA TGTGCCAGCAGCTTAGATAACACCGGGGAGCTGTTTTTT. It codes for CASSLDNTGELFF. The chain uses TRBV11-3 and TRBJ2-2; D call uncertain. Germline V gene data show CDR1 as SGHNT and CDR2 as YENEEA. Trimming took off 0 bases at V and 2 bases at J, with 1 base between the two ends. This CDR3 is built from 13 residues.

The rearrangement joins TRBV19 to TRBJ2-2; possibly TRBD1 for D (6 bases). The germline V gene has CDR1 LNHDA and CDR2 SQIVND (reference sequence). Trimming stripped 5 bases from V and 4 bases from J, with 14 bases between. The CDR3 runs to 15 residues. CDR3 loop: CASSSPGVITGELFF. CDR3 nucleotide sequence: TGTGCCAGTAGTTCTCCAGGGGTGATCACCGGGGAGCTGTTTTTT.

This clone appeared once. The chain couples TRBV29-1 to TRBJ2-3; D gene unclear. The CDR3 covers 14 residues. Germline V gives CDR1 SQVTM, CDR2 ANQGSEA. Trimming removed 3 bases from V and 2 bases from J, with 12 bases in between. The CDR3 spells CSVEGSVHTDTQYF. The CDR3 DNA follows: TGCAGCGTTGAGGGAAGCGTGCACACAGATACGCAGTATTTT.

V and J are TRBV10-3 and TRBJ1-2; TRBD1 matches at 10 bases. With 2 bases clipped from V and 5 bases from J, the junction kept 8 bases outside the gene matches. Germline V lookup: CDR1 ENHRY, CDR2 SYGVKD. This CDR3 comprises 16 residues. Written as DNA, the CDR3 is TGTGCCATCAGTGAGGAGGGGGACAGGGGAATTTATGGCTACACCTTC. It is translated as CAISEEGDRGIYGYTF.

The chain uses TRBV6-5 and TRBJ1-5; TRBD1 is a possible D gene (6 bases). V lost 2 bases, J lost 6 bases, and 8 bases lay in between. Germline V gives CDR1 MNHEY, CDR2 SVGAGI. The CDR3 totals 13 residues. The CDR3 DNA reads TGTGCCAGCAGTTACACAGGGAGTCAGCCCCAGCATTTT. Amino acids: CASSYTGSQPQHF.

The chain is built from TRBV2 and TRBJ1-5; TRBD1 matches at 7 bases. The CDR3 totals 14 residues. The V gene's germline CDR1 is SNHLY and CDR2 FYNNEI. V shed 7 bases, J shed 3 bases, and the junction held 6 bases outside the gene matches. In DNA, the CDR3 is TGTGCCAGCAAATCGACAGGGAACAATCAGCCCCAGCATTTT. It is translated as CASKSTGNNQPQHF.

The table lists this clone with a few counts. The chain links TRBV7-8 to TRBJ1-1, with D uncertain. The germline V gene has CDR1 SGHVS and CDR2 FQNEAQ. The CDR3 runs to 14 residues. Trimming pared 7 bases from V and 2 bases from J, leaving 14 bases between. In DNA, the CDR3 is TGTGCCAGCATCAGCCCCTCCCCAAACACTGAAGCTTTCTTT. Its protein product is CASISPSPNTEAFF.

This clone has just one count. The rearrangement links TRBV30 to TRBJ2-7; D remains ambiguous. The CDR3 has 14 residues. Germline V gives CDR1 GTSNPN, CDR2 SVGIG (reference sequence). V gave up 5 bases and J gave up 2 bases, with 16 bases separating them. CDR3 protein: CAWASRTDTYEQYF. As DNA, the CDR3 is TGTGCCTGGGCCTCGAGGACCGATACCTACGAGCAGTACTTC.

This clone was seen ten or more times. This sequence joins TRBV11-3 and TRBJ2-7; D is ambiguous. The V and J ends lost 1 base and 4 bases respectively, with 17 bases between them. Germline CDR1 reads SGHNT; CDR2 reads YENEEA. This CDR3 has 16 amino acids. This CDR3 is CASSLGSGYGVYEQYF. The CDR3 region has the DNA TGTGCCAGCAGCTTAGGTTCGGGTTATGGGGTGTACGAGCAGTACTTC.

There are a few counts of this clone. Different DNA sequences within this sample yield the same CDR3. The chain employs TRBV30 and TRBJ1-1; maybe TRBD1 (5 bases). The CDR3 length is 13 residues. V lost 0 bases and J lost 3, with 8 bases in between. Germline V CDR1 and CDR2: GTSNPN, SVGIG (reference sequence). This CDR3 reads CAWSVRRDTEAFF. CDR3 DNA sequence: TGTGCCTGGAGTGTACGCAGGGACACTGAAGCTTTCTTT.

The rearrangement uses TRBV6-6 and TRBJ2-7; maybe TRBD2 (6 bases). This CDR3 has 14 residues. The ends were cut back, 4 bases at V and 5 bases at J, with 15 bases in the middle. The germline V gene has CDR1 MNHNY and CDR2 SVGAGI (reference sequence). CDR3 DNA sequence: TGTGCCAGCAGTTTGGTGGACGGGAGAAACGAGCAGTACTTC. Its protein is CASSLVDGRNEQYF.

This chain uses TRBV5-6 with TRBJ2-1; D gene unclear. Germline V gene data show CDR1 as SGHDT and CDR2 as YYEEEE. V was shortened by 4 bases and J by 8 bases, with 19 bases between the two germline ends. This CDR3 has 15 residues. CDR3 DNA sequence: TGTGCCAGCAGCCGTGACTCTAGGGCAGAGGATGAGCAGTTCTTC. The encoded protein is CASSRDSRAEDEQFF.

This CDR3 is CASSPESSRGSPLHF. DNA for the CDR3: TGTGCCAGCAGCCCAGAGTCCTCTAGGGGTTCACCCCTCCACTTT. This sequence joins TRBV5-5 and TRBJ1-6; D may be TRBD1 (5 bases). The CDR3 has 15 residues. Germline CDR1 reads SGHKS; CDR2 reads YYEKEE (reference sequence). V was shortened by 4 bases and J by 9 bases, with 17 bases between the two germline ends.

The sample holds many counts of this clone. The chain couples TRBV7-8 to TRBJ2-1, with a possible D match to TRBD1 (6 bases). CDR1 and CDR2 (germline): SGHVS, FQNEAQ. The CDR3 spans 16 residues. V was clipped by 5 bases and J by 8 bases, with 22 bases between them. DNA for the CDR3: TGTGCCAGCAGCCTGAACAGGGATCTAGGTGTCTATGAGCAGTTCTTC. Encoded protein: CASSLNRDLGVYEQFF.

The V and J genes are TRBV2 and TRBJ2-7, with 8 bases aligning to TRBD1. Germline CDR1 reads SNHLY; CDR2 reads FYNNEI. CDR3 size: 14 residues. Trimming took 8 bases from V and 1 from J; bases not matched to a gene: 7. The CDR3, as DNA: TGTGCCAGCTTCGGACAGGGTAGGTCCTACGAGCAGTACTTC. It specifies CASFGQGRSYEQYF.

This chain connects TRBV19 to TRBJ1-1, with D maybe TRBD1 (5 bases). Trimming removed 0 bases from V and 1 base from J, with 6 bases in between. Germline CDR1 and CDR2: LNHDA and SQIVND (reference sequence). This CDR3 has 14 amino acids. The CDR3 DNA sequence: TGTGCCAGTAGTATAGAAGGGACGAACACTGAAGCTTTCTTT. It codes for CASSIEGTNTEAFF.

The chain combines TRBV19 with TRBJ2-3, with a possible D match to TRBD2 (5 bases). Germline V lookup: CDR1 LNHDA, CDR2 SQIVND (reference sequence). The CDR3 runs to 15 residues. Trimming took 5 bases from V and 2 from J, leaving 14 bases between them. The DNA for the CDR3 is TGTGCCAGTAGTCGAGGGCCAAACCCCACAGATACGCAGTATTTT. This translates into CASSRGPNPTDTQYF.

The rearrangement joins TRBV7-9 to TRBJ1-3; D not certain. With 7 bases removed from V and 4 bases from J, the gap between germline ends came to 5 bases. Germline V gene data show CDR1 as SEHNR and CDR2 as FQNEAQ (reference sequence). There are 11 residues in the CDR3. The CDR3 DNA is TGTGCCAGCACCCGAGGAAACACCATATATTTT. This codes for CASTRGNTIYF.

V usage is TRBV10-1 and J usage is TRBJ1-6, with D possibly matching TRBD1 (5 bases). This CDR3 comprises 14 residues. The germline V and J ends were trimmed by 4 bases and 7 bases, with 11 bases remaining between them. The V gene's germline CDR1 is WNHNN and CDR2 SYGVQD (reference sequence). The CDR3 spells CASSVGVRNSPLHF. The CDR3 coding sequence is TGCGCCAGCAGTGTAGGGGTGAGGAATTCACCCCTCCACTTT.

The rearrangement uses TRBV10-2 and TRBJ2-5, with TRBD2 matching over 8 bases. V lost 5 bases and J lost 4; bases outside the gene matches: 9. Germline CDR1 is WSHSY and CDR2 is SAAADI. This CDR3 is 15 amino acids long. The CDR3: CASSPGGAGRETQYF. CDR3 bases: TGCGCCAGCAGTCCGGGGGGGGCGGGAAGAGAGACCCAGTACTTC.

CDR3 sequence (DNA): TGCGCCAGCAGCTTGATAGGGGGGACAGTCACTAACGAGCAGTACTTC. Protein sequence: CASSLIGGTVTNEQYF. The chain links TRBV5-1 to TRBJ2-7; D is perhaps TRBD1 (7 bases). The ends were cut back, 1 base at V and 5 bases at J, with 19 bases in the middle. Germline CDR1 reads SGHRS; CDR2 reads YFSETQ. The CDR3 loop spans 16 amino acids.

To note about this clone: Being one base from a much bigger clone, this may be a read error. The V gene is TRBV6-1, the J gene TRBJ2-7, with a tentative D call TRBD1 (6 bases). This CDR3 has 14 residues. Germline CDR1 MNHNS, CDR2 SASEGT. The V end was cut by 4 bases, the J end by 0 bases, with 10 bases between. CDR3 coding DNA: TGTGCCAGCAGTGGTACAGGGAGCTCCTACGAGCAGTACTTC. This sequence encodes CASSGTGSSYEQYF.